What follows is one T cell receptor (beta chain) and its context. This sample was taken from a study of cytomegalovirus exposure and HLA in healthy donors. V shed 3 bases and J shed 0 bases, with 9 bases lying between them. The CDR3 runs to 15 residues. CDR1 and CDR2 from the germline V gene are SGHAT and FQNNGV. The PCR used 60 Vbeta and 13 Jbeta primers. Sequencing was performed with immunoSEQ multiplex PCR; in TCRdb, only in-frame clones are kept and a portion is missing. The sample records 150,000 to 200,000 clones, around two thirds being singletons. This receptor was taken from a man aged 30 to 45 in good health and CMV-seropositive. Sample: PBMCs. The rearrangement joins TRBV11-2 to TRBJ2-1, with D hard to call. CDR3 sequence reads: CASSFRKSSYNEQFF. The CDR3 coding sequence is TGTGCCAGCAGCTTTAGAAAGAGCTCCTACAATGAGCAGTTCTTC.